The clone carrying this T cell receptor beta chain was seen many times. This record comes from a study of early T cells in non-severe SARS-CoV-2 infection. Germline loops: CDR1 DFQATT, CDR2 SNEGSKA (reference sequence). The length of the CDR3 is 12 residues. Trimming left V 5 bases short and J 6 bases short, with 14 bases between. MiXCR, applied by TCRdb to the 5' RACE reads, yields one record per CDR3 protein. The sample holds 27,000 or so distinct CDR3 sequences, about 3.8% seen once. Sequenced sample: whole blood. The receptor's source is an adult who was a healthcare worker with PCR-confirmed SARS-CoV-2 infection or an uninfected control (not recorded which). The chain joins TRBV20-1 to TRBJ2-7; a weak D match, TRBD1 (5 bases). The CDR3 sequence is CSAGWQGSEQYF. The CDR3 DNA is TGCAGTGCTGGATGGCAGGGTTCCGAGCAGTACTTC.